Each of the 9 T cell receptor beta chains below was sequenced from the same sample in a study of cytomegalovirus exposure and HLA in healthy donors. The PCR had 60 Vbeta and 13 Jbeta primers. Repertoires were generated with immunoSEQ multiplex PCR, while TCRdb's copy carries only in-frame clones and drops some. The table records 150,000 to 200,000 clones, roughly 75% of them present only once. Sequenced sample: PBMCs. These receptors were taken from a woman aged 25-40 years in good health and CMV-seronegative.

The V call is TRBV10-2, the J call TRBJ1-5; 8 bases are shared with TRBD1. The CDR3 extends over 13 amino acids. J gave up 6 bases and V 5 bases, and 3 bases lay outside the gene matches. Germline CDR1 and CDR2: WSHSY and SAAADI. CDR3 DNA sequence: TGCGCCAGCAGTCAGGGGGCCAGTCAGCCCCAGCATTTT. Translating it yields CASSQGASQPQHF.

The chain joins TRBV9 to TRBJ2-7; TRBD2 matches at 7 bases. With 3 bases clipped from V and 1 base from J, the junction kept 4 bases outside the gene matches. The CDR3 is made up of 14 amino acids. Germline values: CDR1 SGDLS, CDR2 YYNGEE. The CDR3 DNA sequence: TGTGCCAGCAGCGCATCGGGGGGATCCTACGAGCAGTACTTC. It is translated as CASSASGGSYEQYF.

The chain carries TRBV9 and TRBJ2-5, with a possible D match to TRBD2 (6 bases). CDR3 length: 15 amino acids. The ends were cut back, 0 bases at V and 1 base at J, with 10 bases in the middle. The germline V gene encodes CDR1 SGDLS and CDR2 YYNGEE. CDR3 nucleotide sequence: TGTGCCAGCAGCGTAGTTGGGGGGACCCAAGAGACCCAGTACTTC. The encoded protein is CASSVVGGTQETQYF.

The chain has TRBV27 and TRBJ2-7, with D possibly being TRBD2 (5 bases). The CDR3 consists of 19 residues. V lost 2 bases and J lost 0, with 23 bases in between. The germline gives CDR1 MNHEY, CDR2 SMNVEV (reference sequence). CDR3 region: CASSLIPLLGGLSSYEQYF. For the CDR3, the DNA is TGTGCCAGCAGTTTAATTCCCCTTCTAGGCGGGCTTAGCTCCTACGAGCAGTACTTC.

The rearrangement uses TRBV30 and TRBJ1-1; 8 positions agree with TRBD1. Germline lookup yields CDR1 GTSNPN and CDR2 SVGIG (reference sequence). After removal of 4 bases from V and 2 bases from J, the junction contained 3 bases not matched to a gene. The CDR3 extends over 13 amino acids. The CDR3 nucleotides are TGTGCCTGGAAGGACAGGGTCAACACTGAAGCTTTCTTT. Amino acids: CAWKDRVNTEAFF.

The chain recombines TRBV27 with TRBJ1-5; 11 positions match TRBD1. The CDR3 consists of 16 residues. V lost 2 bases and J lost 4; bases outside the gene matches: 4. Germline loops: CDR1 MNHEY, CDR2 SMNVEV (reference sequence). Here the CDR3 DNA reads TGTGCCAGCAGTTTAGCCCGGGACAGGGGGAATCAGCCCCAGCATTTT. Protein: CASSLARDRGNQPQHF.

This chain joins TRBV5-6 and TRBJ2-2, with TRBD2 matching over 10 bases. Germline V CDR1 and CDR2: SGHDT, YYEEEE. The CDR3 is 16 residues long. Germline trimming cut 0 bases from V and 5 bases from J; bases unmatched to any gene: 4. The CDR3 sequence: CASSLGLAGETGELFF. CDR3 sequence (DNA): TGTGCCAGCAGCTTGGGCCTAGCGGGGGAGACCGGGGAGCTGTTTTTT.

The gene calls are TRBV7-9 and TRBJ2-1; 12 bases map to TRBD2. The CDR3 spans 19 residues. CDR1 is SEHNR and CDR2 is FQNEAQ in the germline V gene (reference sequence). Losses at the gene ends were 5 bases for V and 4 bases for J; bases not matched to a gene: 15. CDR3 sequence: CASSPTYPMTSGRYNEQFF. The CDR3 coding sequence is TGTGCCAGCAGCCCTACGTATCCCATGACTAGCGGGAGATACAATGAGCAGTTCTTC.

The CDR3 loop is CASSLAQGGDTDTQYF. The CDR3 DNA reads TGTGCCAGCAGCTTAGCACAGGGAGGGGATACAGATACGCAGTATTTT. The rearrangement joins TRBV7-9 to TRBJ2-3; possibly TRBD2 for D (7 bases). Trimming pared 0 bases from V and 3 bases from J, leaving 13 bases between. The length of the CDR3 is 16 residues. Germline V lookup: CDR1 SEHNR, CDR2 FQNEAQ (reference sequence). The full variable domain, rest sourced from reference TRBV7-9 and TRBJ2-3, is DTGVSQNPRHKITKRGQNVTFRCDPISEHNRLYWYRQTLGQGPEFLTYFQNEAQLEKSRLLSDRFSAERPKGSFSTLEIQRTEQGDSAMYLCASSLAQGGDTDTQYFGPGTRLTVL.